This passage covers 27 T cell receptor beta chains from one sample sequenced in a study of graft-versus-host responses after intestinal transplantation. The method was immunoSEQ multiplex PCR; TCRdb's version includes in-frame clones alone and lacks a portion of them. The sample consists of 50,000 or so clones, just under 95% of them appearing once. The sequenced sample was PBMCs, obtained 750 to 800 days after a first intestinal transplant, on the day of a second. The receptors were gathered from a human patient who received an intestinal transplant, so some T cells may come from the graft donor.

A remark on this clone: The junction and the germline gene differ at one end; a read error may be behind it. The genes are TRBV7-7 and TRBJ2-1; 9 bases match TRBD2. The CDR3 has 14 amino acids. The germline gives CDR1 SSHAT, CDR2 FNYEAQ (reference sequence). DNA for the CDR3: TGTGCTAGCAGCTTAGGGACTAGCTTAAATGAGCAGTTCTTC. It specifies CASSLGTSLNEQFF. Supplemented by reference TRBV7-7 and TRBJ2-1, the full variable domain reads GAGVSQSPRYKVTKRGQDVTLRCDPISSHATLYWYQQALGQGPEFLTYFNYEAQPDKSGLPSDRFSAERPEGSISTLTIQRTEQRDSAMYRCASSLGTSLNEQFFGPGTRLTVL.

This rearrangement joins TRBV6-1 to TRBJ1-4; tentatively, D is TRBD1 (5 bases). The length of the CDR3 is 15 residues. CDR1 MNHNS and CDR2 SASEGT come from the germline V gene. V lost 5 bases and J lost 6, with 16 bases in between. The CDR3 DNA is TGTGCCAGCAGTTCGCCGGGACCACCGGATGAAAAACTGTTTTTT. It yields the protein CASSSPGPPDEKLFF.

In this sample, this clone turned up a few times. The rearrangement uses TRBV18 and TRBJ2-1; no clear D gene. This CDR3 region has 14 residues. Germline V gene data show CDR1 as KGHSH and CDR2 as LQKENI. V shed 0 bases and J shed 8 bases, with 11 bases lying between them. This chain's CDR3 is CASSPPVRRDEQFF. CDR3 bases: TGTGCCAGCTCACCACCTGTTCGTCGGGATGAGCAGTTCTTC.

V gene TRBV28 combines with J gene TRBJ2-7, with TRBD1 matching 7 bases. The CDR3 loop spans 14 amino acids. The V gene end was trimmed by 5 bases and the J gene end by 0 bases; junction bases not matched to a gene: 4. Germline V lookup: CDR1 MDHEN, CDR2 SYDVKM. The CDR3: CASSPDRASYEQYF. The CDR3 nucleotides are TGTGCCAGCAGTCCTGACAGGGCCTCCTACGAGCAGTACTTC.

The V and J genes are TRBV2 and TRBJ2-7; TRBD1 matches 8 bases. V trimming: 6 bases; J trimming: 2 bases; junction bases outside the gene matches: 9. Looked up from germline, CDR1 is SNHLY and CDR2 is FYNNEI. CDR3 length: 15 amino acids. This CDR3 is CASRDPTGVPYEQYF. The DNA for the CDR3 is TGTGCCAGCAGGGACCCGACAGGGGTGCCCTACGAGCAGTACTTC. The full variable domain, with the rest looked up from reference TRBV2 and TRBJ2-7, is EPEVTQTPSHQVTQMGQEVILRCVPISNHLYFYWYRQILGQKVEFLVSFYNNEISEKSEIFDDQFSVERPDGSNFTLKIRSTKLEDSAMYFCASRDPTGVPYEQYFGPGTRLTVT.

The chain has TRBV11-2 and TRBJ1-2; D remains ambiguous. CDR1 and CDR2 (germline): SGHAT, FQNNGV. Trimming took off 5 bases at V and 4 bases at J, with 11 bases between the two ends. The CDR3 consists of 13 residues. The CDR3 loop is CASSHGGLYGYTF. CDR3 nucleotide sequence: TGTGCCAGCAGCCATGGAGGGCTCTATGGCTACACCTTC.

This rearrangement joins TRBV2 to TRBJ2-7; maybe TRBD1 (5 bases). The ends were cut back, 5 bases at V and 3 bases at J, with 8 bases in the middle. There are 12 residues in the CDR3. Per the germline V gene, CDR1 is SNHLY and CDR2 is FYNNEI. This chain's CDR3 is CASSIQGYEQYF. The CDR3, as DNA: TGTGCCAGCAGTATCCAGGGCTACGAGCAGTACTTC.

This chain links TRBV6-5 with TRBJ2-3; D unclear. Per the germline V gene, CDR1 is MNHEY and CDR2 is SVGAGI. The CDR3 is made up of 15 amino acids. V was cut by 0 bases and J by 2 bases, with 9 bases left in between. CDR3 nucleotide sequence: TGTGCCAGCAGTTACTCTCCACAGCCCACAGATACGCAGTATTTT. This gives the protein CASSYSPQPTDTQYF.

The rearrangement links TRBV6-5 to TRBJ1-5; no clear D gene. From germline, CDR1 is MNHEY and CDR2 SVGAGI. Trimming cost V 6 bases and J 6 bases, with 12 bases left between them. The CDR3 loop spans 13 amino acids. CDR3 DNA sequence: TGTGCCAGCAGCCGAACCTCGAGTCAGCCCCAGCATTTT. It yields the protein CASSRTSSQPQHF.

The chain employs TRBV6-1 and TRBJ2-3, with D tentatively TRBD1 or TRBD2 (5 bases each). Germline CDR1 reads MNHNS; CDR2 reads SASEGT. CDR3 length: 14 amino acids. The germline V and J ends were trimmed by 5 bases and 0 bases, with 9 bases remaining between them. Here the CDR3 reads CASSPRDSTDTQYF. The CDR3 DNA reads TGTGCCAGCAGTCCCCGGGACAGCACAGATACGCAGTATTTT.

In nucleotides, the CDR3 is TGTGCCAGCACCGATAGCTCTGGAAACACCATATATTTT. Protein: CASTDSSGNTIYF. The chain has TRBV11-2 and TRBJ1-3; D is uncertain. Germline V gene data show CDR1 as SGHAT and CDR2 as FQNNGV. Trimming took off 7 bases at V and 0 bases at J, with 7 bases between the two ends. CDR3 length equals 13 residues.

The rearrangement uses TRBV7-9 and TRBJ2-5; D ambiguous. The germline CDR1 and CDR2 sequences are SEHNR and FQNEAQ (reference sequence). This CDR3 region has 14 residues. Trimming cost V 4 bases and J 2 bases, with 11 bases left between them. The CDR3 DNA is TGTGCCAGCAGCTCCCGGAGCCTACAAGAGACCCAGTACTTC. This translates into CASSSRSLQETQYF.

This clone occurred once. This chain links TRBV11-2 with TRBJ2-3; the match to TRBD2 covers 9 bases. The ends lost 1 base at V and 7 bases at J; junction bases unmatched: 9. The length of the CDR3 is 16 residues. CDR1 SGHAT and CDR2 FQNNGV come from the germline V gene. The CDR3: CASSLGPSGISNTQYF. CDR3 DNA: TGTGCCAGCAGCTTAGGCCCTAGCGGGATTTCAAATACGCAGTATTTT. Full variable domain (remainder filled in from reference TRBV11-2 and TRBJ2-3): EAGVAQSPRYKIIEKRQSVAFWCNPISGHATLYWYQQILGQGPKLLIQFQNNGVVDDSQLPKDRFSAERLKGVDSTLKIQPAKLEDSAVYLCASSLGPSGISNTQYFGPGTRLTVL.

CDR3 nucleotides: TGCGCCAGCAGAGAAAACAGCCTCTCGTCTCCCCTCCACTTT. It yields the protein CASRENSLSSPLHF. The V call is TRBV5-1, the J call TRBJ1-6, with D hard to call. Trimming took 5 bases from V and 13 from J, leaving 19 bases between them. The CDR3 runs 14 residues. Germline CDR1 reads SGHRS; CDR2 reads YFSETQ.

The gene calls are TRBV7-8 and TRBJ2-5; D is unclear. Trimming pared 1 base from V and 5 bases from J, leaving 8 bases between. The CDR3 consists of 13 residues. The V gene's germline CDR1 is SGHVS and CDR2 FQNEAQ. The CDR3, as DNA: TGTGCCAGCAGCTTAGGGGAAGTGGAGACCCAGTACTTC. Protein product: CASSLGEVETQYF.

This sequence joins TRBV4-1 and TRBJ2-7, with 8 bases fitting TRBD2. CDR3 length equals 17 residues. In germline, CDR1 is MGHRA, CDR2 YSYEKL. V shed 4 bases, J shed 4 bases, and the junction held 15 bases outside the gene matches. The DNA for the CDR3 is TGCGCCAGCAGCCCGCTTACAGGCGGGAGGAAGTCTTACGAGCAGTACTTC. Its protein is CASSPLTGGRKSYEQYF.

The gene calls are TRBV7-9 and TRBJ2-5; 13 positions match TRBD2. The CDR3 totals 17 residues. The germline CDR1 and CDR2 sequences are SEHNR and FQNEAQ (reference sequence). Germline trimming cut 5 bases from V and 5 bases from J; bases unmatched to any gene: 11. CDR3 region: CASSPGLAGAAGETQYF. The CDR3 nucleotides read TGTGCCAGCAGCCCCGGACTAGCGGGAGCGGCTGGTGAGACCCAGTACTTC.

This clone was seen just once. V gene TRBV6-7 combines with J gene TRBJ1-4; possibly TRBD1 for D (5 bases). TRBV6-7 is annotated as an ORF whose role is uncertain. V dropped 6 bases and J dropped 13 bases, with 18 bases sitting between them. The CDR3 consists of 13 residues. The CDR3 spells CASSSRDAGGLFF. The CDR3 DNA follows: TGTGCCAGCAGCAGCCGGGACGCTGGCGGACTGTTTTTT.

The J gene is TRBJ2-3, the V gene TRBV6-1; D uncertain. V was trimmed by 5 bases and J by 3 bases, leaving 12 bases between them. CDR1 and CDR2 from the germline V gene are MNHNS and SASEGT. The CDR3 contains 14 residues. CDR3 residues: CASSFPRPTDTQYF. The DNA of the CDR3 is TGTGCCAGCAGTTTTCCGCGCCCAACAGATACGCAGTATTTT.

The J gene is TRBJ2-3, the V gene TRBV7-9; D gene ambiguous. Germline V gives CDR1 SEHNR, CDR2 FQNEAQ (reference sequence). The CDR3 extends over 14 amino acids. Trimming cost V 0 bases and J 5 bases, with 9 bases left between them. CDR3 sequence (DNA): TGTGCCAGCAGCTTAGCTGACGCCAGAGATACGCAGTATTTT. Encoded protein: CASSLADARDTQYF.

The chain joins TRBV28 to TRBJ2-1; no firm D call. V dropped 3 bases and J dropped 6 bases, with 9 bases sitting between them. This CDR3 spans 13 amino acids. Germline CDR1 MDHEN, CDR2 SYDVKM. In DNA form, the CDR3 reads TGTGCCAGCAGTTTTCCCCAGATCAATGAGCAGTTCTTC. Its protein is CASSFPQINEQFF. The full variable domain, its missing parts supplied by reference TRBV28 and TRBJ2-1, is DVKVTQSSRYLVKRTGEKVFLECVQDMDHENMFWYRQDPGLGLRLIYFSYDVKMKEKGDIPEGYSVSREKKERFSLILESASTNQTSMYLCASSFPQINEQFFGPGTRLTVL.

This clone was seen only once. The gene calls are TRBV5-4 and TRBJ2-5, with D possibly TRBD1 on 7 matching bases. Germline assignment: CDR1 SGHNT and CDR2 YYREEE (reference sequence). The V and J ends lost 0 bases and 0 bases respectively, with 12 bases between them. The CDR3 consists of 16 residues. CDR3 in DNA: TGTGCCAGCAGCTTGGGTTCAGGGGGGTACCAAGAGACCCAGTACTTC. Protein product: CASSLGSGGYQETQYF.

CDR3 sequence reads: CASGQDLFNEQFF. The CDR3 region has the DNA TGTGCTAGTGGTCAGGACTTGTTCAATGAGCAGTTCTTC. The chain is built from TRBV12-5 and TRBJ2-1; D may be TRBD2 (5 bases). V lost 5 bases to trimming and J lost 6 bases, with 11 bases between them. Germline-derived CDR1 and CDR2 are LGHNT and FRNRAP. The CDR3 has 13 amino acids.

The chain is built from TRBV7-2 and TRBJ2-2; 7 positions agree with TRBD2. The V gene's germline CDR1 is SGHTA and CDR2 FQGNSA. The junction had 6 bases not matched to a gene; V was cut back by 4 bases and J by 1 base. The CDR3 consists of 16 residues. CDR3 coding DNA: TGTGCCAGCAGCTCGTTACTAGCGCGGAACACCGGGGAGCTGTTTTTT. This sequence encodes CASSSLLARNTGELFF.

The rearrangement uses TRBV18 and TRBJ1-2; D not certain. The CDR3 has 14 residues. V shed 2 bases and J shed 3 bases, with 10 bases lying between them. Germline values: CDR1 KGHSH, CDR2 LQKENI. The CDR3 nucleotides read TGTGCCAGCTCACCATTAGAAACAGACTATGGCTACACCTTC. This translates into CASSPLETDYGYTF. Looking up the rest from reference TRBV18 and TRBJ1-2 gives the full variable domain: NAGVMQNPRHLVRRRGQEARLRCSPMKGHSHVYWYRQLPEEGLKFMVYLQKENIIDESGMPKERFSAEFPKEGPSILRIQQVVRGDSAAYFCASSPLETDYGYTFGSGTRLTVV.

The chain links TRBV6-5 to TRBJ2-7, with TRBD1 matching 9 bases. CDR3 length: 16 amino acids. V shed 0 bases and J 2 bases; nucleotides not matched to a gene: 5. The germline V gene has CDR1 MNHEY and CDR2 SVGAGI. The CDR3 loop reads CASSYSLRQGAYEQYF. The CDR3 DNA reads as TGTGCCAGCAGTTACTCACTGAGACAGGGGGCCTACGAGCAGTACTTC.

The chain employs TRBV18 and TRBJ1-1; D may be TRBD1 (5 bases). Per germline, CDR1 KGHSH and CDR2 LQKENI. The CDR3 contains 15 residues. Trimming removed 0 bases at V and 4 bases at J, with 12 bases between. The chain's CDR3 is CASSPPGAGTTEAFF. For the CDR3, the DNA is TGTGCCAGCTCACCACCGGGCGCAGGGACCACTGAAGCTTTCTTT.